This T cell receptor (beta chain) was documented in a study of T-cell reconstitution after alpha-beta-depleted transplantation in children listed by TCRdb under 2016. Turning to the overall study: Using TCR repertoire profiling, the study followed T-cell immune reconstitution in a quantitative way in children after TCRalphabeta/CD19-depleted allogeneic hematopoietic cell transplantation. On the study overall, not on this receptor specifically: The apparently early recovery of alphabetaT-cell counts about two months after transplant reportedly depended on only several hundred rapidly expanded clones that came from non-depleted graft cells. Hyperexpanded clone frequencies declined over subsequent months; after one year, T-cell counts and TCRbeta diversity were mostly attributed to newly produced T cells. In some patients, high TCRbeta diversity at day 60 was attributed to recipient T cells and intrathymic progenitors that had survived conditioning.

The library was made by PCR. TCRdb lists the instrument as Illumina HiSeq 2500. TCR libraries were prepared with molecular barcoding, using unique molecular identifiers to normalize TCRbeta repertoire quantification. TCRdb's own reprocessing of the public reads used fastp at Q25 and MiXCR and kept productive beta chains. Identical CDR3 proteins give one entry, which carries the most common genes and DNA. The sample table holds fewer than 700,000 distinct CDR3 sequences, of which roughly 24% were seen once. The ten largest clonotypes hold 13% to 15% of the sample. As encoded in the germline V gene, CDR1 is MDHEN while CDR2 is SYDVKM. V gives up 5 bases and J gives up 0 bases, and the segment between their germline ends measures 11 bases. The CDR3 starts with the cysteine, ends with the phenylalanine, and has 15 residues. The only DNA kept is the CDR3, 45 bases in frame from the first base. This clonotype was seen more than once but under ten times. It lacks a known antigen. Per-base qualities were not stored, and no clone one base away is much larger.

Interpreted using the paper, the treatment or condition label stands for: allogeneic hematopoietic cell transplantation with graft depleted of TCRalphabeta T cells and CD19 B cells. Transplant recipients were children who received TCRalphabeta/CD19-depleted allogeneic hematopoietic cell grafts. This sample comprised PBMCs, mostly from graft donor cells, obtained 360 days after TCRalphabeta/CD19-depleted stem cell transplant. The sequence links TRBV28 to TRBJ1-3, with the identity of the D gene unclear. The receptor's source is a boy younger than two who had a stem cell transplant for acute myeloid leukemia, so the T cells may come from the graft donor. Read as DNA, the sequence is TGTGCCAGCAGTCCGGACCGTAACTCTGGAAACACCATATATTTT. The translation is CASSPDRNSGNTIYF. With the rest looked up from the reference TRBV28 and TRBJ1-3 genes rather than sequenced, the full variable domain is DVKVTQSSRYLVKRTGEKVFLECVQDMDHENMFWYRQDPGLGLRLIYFSYDVKMKEKGDIPEGYSVSREKKERFSLILESASTNQTSMYLCASSPDRNSGNTIYFGEGSWLTVV.